This T cell receptor beta chain is from a study of OX40 agonist ivuxolimab in advanced cancers. As for the study in general: While on treatment, patients had intravenous ivuxolimab at 0.01 to 10 mg/kg every 2 weeks.

J lost 4 bases, V lost 4 bases, and 7 bases had no gene match. The germline CDR1 and CDR2 sequences are SGHKS and YYEKEE (reference sequence). CDR3 length: 15 amino acids. Study results and caveats: CD8+ T cells were the subset that, on average, had more expanded clones than CD4+.

Samples of blood were obtained at baseline, on cycle 4 day 1, and on cycle 7 day 1. Of note for this clone: Its specificity is unknown.

The method was immunoSEQ multiplex PCR; TCRdb's version includes in-frame clones alone and lacks a portion of them. The table shows tens of thousands of clones, with about 91% occurring only once. This receptor was obtained from an adult with an advanced solid tumor such as melanoma, head and neck, liver or kidney cancer. The chain is built from TRBV5-5 and TRBJ1-4, with 7 bases aligning to TRBD1. Sequenced material: CD4+ or CD8+ T cells sorted from blood, taken in a trial of the OX40 agonist ivuxolimab. In nucleotides, the CDR3 is TGTGCCAGCAGCCCGGGACAGAGCTATAATGAAAAACTGTTTTTT. This codes for CASSPGQSYNEKLFF.